Each of the 18 T cell receptor beta chains below was sequenced from the same sample in a study of cytomegalovirus exposure and HLA in healthy donors. Primers: 60 Vbeta forward and 13 Jbeta reverse. Sequencing was performed with immunoSEQ multiplex PCR; in TCRdb, only in-frame clones are kept and a portion is missing. The table has around 210,000 clones, 82% seen once. Input material: PBMCs. These receptors were obtained from a woman aged 35 to 49 in good health and CMV-seronegative.

This rearrangement joins TRBV28 to TRBJ1-1; tentative D call: TRBD1 (6 bases). CDR3 length equals 17 residues. Germline CDR1 reads MDHEN; CDR2 reads SYDVKM. V dropped 5 bases and J dropped 0 bases, with 19 bases sitting between them. The CDR3 loop reads CASSPIPTTGMNTEAFF. The CDR3 nucleotides are TGTGCCAGCAGTCCGATTCCCACGACAGGCATGAACACTGAAGCTTTCTTT. Together with reference TRBV28 and TRBJ1-1, the CDR3 gives the full variable domain: DVKVTQSSRYLVKRTGEKVFLECVQDMDHENMFWYRQDPGLGLRLIYFSYDVKMKEKGDIPEGYSVSREKKERFSLILESASTNQTSMYLCASSPIPTTGMNTEAFFGQGTRLTVV.

This clone was found a few times. The chain combines TRBV6-5 with TRBJ2-7, with TRBD1 matching 7 bases. The CDR3 consists of 14 residues. CDR1 and CDR2 from the germline V gene are MNHEY and SVGAGI. V was pared by 2 bases and J by 2 bases, with 3 bases of the junction left unmatched. The CDR3 sequence: CASSYGQGAYEQYF. CDR3 nucleotides: TGTGCCAGCAGTTACGGGCAGGGGGCCTACGAGCAGTACTTC.

The DNA of the CDR3 is TGTGCTAGTGGCCTCGGGACACTTAACAACAATGAGCAGTTCTTC. It translates to CASGLGTLNNNEQFF. V usage is TRBV12-5 and J usage is TRBJ2-1; maybe TRBD1 (6 bases). Germline V gene lookup returns CDR1 LGHNT and CDR2 FRNRAP. V gave up 6 bases and J gave up 5 bases, with 17 bases separating them. This CDR3 spans 15 amino acids. Supplemented by reference TRBV12-5 and TRBJ2-1, the full variable domain reads DARVTQTPRHKVTEMGQEVTMRCQPILGHNTVFWYRQTMMQGLELLAYFRNRAPLDDSGMPKDRFSAEMPDATLATLKIQPSEPRDSAVYFCASGLGTLNNNEQFFGPGTRLTVL.

This chain uses TRBV21-1 with TRBJ1-5; the listed D gene, TRBD1, was not tested against the DNA. TRBV21-1 is a listed pseudogene. CDR3 size: 16 residues. DNA for the CDR3: TGTGCCAGCAGCAAAGATGGGACAGATAGCAATCAGCCCCAGCATTTT. Residues: CASSKDGTDSNQPQHF.

The chain joins TRBV5-1 to TRBJ2-5; 11 bases map to TRBD1. This CDR3 is 15 amino acids long. CDR1 and CDR2 (germline): SGHRS, YFSETQ. V shed 3 bases, J shed 5 bases, and the junction held 6 bases outside the gene matches. The CDR3 protein is CASSSDRGLTETQYF. CDR3 nucleotides: TGCGCCAGCAGCTCGGACAGGGGGCTTACGGAGACCCAGTACTTC.

In its sample, this clone was seen once. This chain uses TRBV2 with TRBJ2-3, with TRBD1 as a possible D gene (5 bases). CDR1 is SNHLY, CDR2 FYNNEI, per germline. V gave up 7 bases and J gave up 3 bases, with 11 bases separating them. The CDR3 spans 13 residues. The CDR3 is CASTPGSTDTQYF. CDR3 sequence (DNA): TGTGCCAGCACGCCAGGGTCGACAGATACGCAGTATTTT.

The gene calls are TRBV7-3 and TRBJ2-7; possibly TRBD2 for D (5 bases). V lost 2 bases, J lost 0 bases, and 8 bases lay in between. Per germline, CDR1 SGHTA and CDR2 FQGTGA. The CDR3 contains 14 residues. The CDR3 region has the DNA TGTGCCAGCAGCTTACTGGGGAGCTCCTACGAGCAGTACTTC. The encoded protein is CASSLLGSSYEQYF.

The table lists this clone with a few counts. The V and J genes are TRBV5-1 and TRBJ2-3; 16 bases align to TRBD2. The germline V gene has CDR1 SGHRS and CDR2 YFSETQ. V gave up 5 bases and J gave up 4 bases; unmatched junction bases: 1. The length of the CDR3 is 15 residues. Written as DNA, the CDR3 is TGCGCCAGCAGGGGACTAGCGGGAGGGTCAGATACGCAGTATTTT. Residues: CASRGLAGGSDTQYF.

CDR3 DNA sequence: TGTGCCAGTAGTATGGTAATGGGGAGCGCGAACACCGGGGAGCTGTTTTTT. It specifies CASSMVMGSANTGELFF. This chain uses TRBV19 with TRBJ2-2, with D perhaps matching TRBD2 (5 bases). The V end lost 3 bases, the J end lost 0 bases, and 14 bases lay between the germline ends. The length of the CDR3 is 17 residues. CDR1 is LNHDA, CDR2 SQIVND, per germline (reference sequence).

The chain uses TRBV29-1 and TRBJ1-2; possible D gene TRBD1, 5 bases. Germline V gene lookup returns CDR1 SQVTM and CDR2 ANQGSEA. The CDR3 has 10 amino acids. V lost 7 bases and J lost 3, with 6 bases in between. The CDR3 coding sequence is TGCAGCGGGGGGGACTATGGCTACACCTTC. Translated, it gives CSGGDYGYTF.

DNA of the CDR3: TGTGCCACCAGCAGAGCCGGGGATGGAGAAAAACTGTTTTTT. Its protein product is CATSRAGDGEKLFF. The chain joins TRBV15 to TRBJ1-4; D uncertain. With 1 base removed from V and 8 bases from J, the gap between germline ends came to 11 bases. CDR1 LNHNV and CDR2 YYDKDF come from the germline V gene (reference sequence). The CDR3 loop spans 14 amino acids. The complete variable domain, with remaining parts taken from reference TRBV15 and TRBJ1-4, reads DAMVIQNPRYQVTQFGKPVTLSCSQTLNHNVMYWYQQKSSQAPKLLFHYYDKDFNNEADTPDNFQSRRPNTSFCFLDIRSPGLGDTAMYLCATSRAGDGEKLFFGSGTQLSVL.

The V gene is TRBV27, the J gene TRBJ2-7; 7 positions agree with TRBD1. Trimming took 6 bases from V and 1 from J; bases not matched to a gene: 12. Germline assignment: CDR1 MNHEY and CDR2 SMNVEV (reference sequence). CDR3 length: 16 amino acids. CDR3 DNA sequence: TGTGCCAGCAGCCCGGGCCTCCGGGACAGATCCTACGAGCAGTACTTC. It yields the protein CASSPGLRDRSYEQYF.

The chain has TRBV6-1 and TRBJ1-5; D gene uncertain. V lost 1 base and J lost 2, with 9 bases in between. The V gene's germline CDR1 is MNHNS and CDR2 SASEGT. This CDR3 has 15 amino acids. CDR3 in amino acids: CASSEDRTRNQPQHF. The CDR3 DNA is TGTGCCAGCAGTGAAGACAGAACTCGCAATCAGCCCCAGCATTTT.

Only a few counts were recorded for this clone. This chain's CDR3 is CSVTRGAAADTEAFF. CDR3 coding DNA: TGCAGCGTTACCCGGGGGGCAGCGGCGGACACTGAAGCTTTCTTT. This sequence joins TRBV29-1 and TRBJ1-1; possibly TRBD1 for D (6 bases). V lost 5 bases and J 3 bases, leaving 19 bases between the germline ends. CDR3 size: 15 residues. Germline lookup yields CDR1 SQVTM and CDR2 ANQGSEA.

The CDR3 is CASSVGYRGPGYEQFF. The CDR3 DNA is TGTGCCAGCAGCGTAGGGTACAGGGGGCCTGGGTACGAGCAGTTCTTC. This chain joins TRBV9 and TRBJ2-1; 9 bases align to TRBD1. There are 16 residues in the CDR3. Per the germline V gene, CDR1 is SGDLS and CDR2 is YYNGEE. V gave up 0 bases and J gave up 10 bases; unmatched junction bases: 11.

The chain carries TRBV18 and TRBJ1-1; 8 nucleotides align to TRBD1. The CDR3 consists of 15 residues. Trimming cost V 1 base and J 6 bases; bases outside gene matches: 7. The germline CDR1 and CDR2 sequences are KGHSH and LQKENI. This CDR3 reads CASSPRGQVGAEAFF. The CDR3 bases are TGTGCCAGCTCACCACGGGGACAGGTGGGGGCTGAAGCTTTCTTT. The full variable domain, rest sourced from reference TRBV18 and TRBJ1-1, is NAGVMQNPRHLVRRRGQEARLRCSPMKGHSHVYWYRQLPEEGLKFMVYLQKENIIDESGMPKERFSAEFPKEGPSILRIQQVVRGDSAAYFCASSPRGQVGAEAFFGQGTRLTVV.

This chain connects TRBV6-1 to TRBJ1-1, with D tentatively TRBD1 (5 bases). Per germline, CDR1 MNHNS and CDR2 SASEGT. The CDR3 spans 12 residues. V lost 6 bases, J lost 4 bases, and 9 bases lay in between. In DNA, the CDR3 is TGTGCCAGCAGCCGGGGGGGCACTGAAGCTTTCTTT. Its translation is CASSRGGTEAFF.

The chain has TRBV7-6 and TRBJ2-7, with 8 bases aligning to TRBD2. Unmatched junction bases numbered 9, after V lost 5 bases and J lost 0 bases. The CDR3 runs to 16 residues. CDR1 SGHVS and CDR2 FNYEAQ come from the germline V gene. CDR3 amino acids: CASSLLAGPSSYEQYF. In DNA form, the CDR3 reads TGTGCCAGCAGCCTCTTAGCGGGACCTAGCTCCTACGAGCAGTACTTC.